This passage covers 30 T cell receptor beta chains from one sample sequenced in a study of blood T cells in healthy people across ages. Primers used in a second PCR of roughly 6 to 12 cycles were a sample-barcoded 5' primer and a J-beta primer mix. TCRdb re-called the 5' RACE reads with MiXCR, one entry per CDR3 protein. The sample lists 1,500,000 or so distinct CDR3 sequences, approximately 59% seen once, with 5% to 7% in the top ten. Material: blood. The receptors here all came from a man aged 18 to 29 in good health.

The gene calls are TRBV6-1 and TRBJ1-1; the D gene is possibly TRBD1 (6 bases). There are 15 residues in the CDR3. The germline V and J ends were trimmed by 2 bases and 4 bases, with 14 bases remaining between them. CDR1 is MNHNS, CDR2 SASEGT, per germline. Written as DNA, the CDR3 is TGTGCCAGCAGTGAACCTGACAGGCCGGGCACTGAAGCTTTCTTT. Its protein product is CASSEPDRPGTEAFF.

V and J are TRBV7-9 and TRBJ1-5; D is possibly TRBD1 (5 bases). Trimming removed 3 bases at V and 6 bases at J, with 15 bases between. The CDR3 runs 15 residues. CDR1 SEHNR and CDR2 FQNEAQ come from the germline V gene (reference sequence). The CDR3 DNA is TGTGCCAGCAGCTTCGGCAGGGCGGGGGGTCAGCCCCAGCATTTT. As protein: CASSFGRAGGQPQHF.

This clonotype showed up just a few times. The chain joins TRBV28 to TRBJ2-3; possible D gene TRBD1, 6 bases. This CDR3 spans 15 amino acids. V lost 6 bases and J 6 bases, leaving 19 bases between the germline ends. Germline V lookup: CDR1 MDHEN, CDR2 SYDVKM. CDR3 residues: CASSRQVGAGDTQYF. In DNA form, the CDR3 reads TGTGCCAGCAGCCGGCAGGTGGGGGCTGGGGATACGCAGTATTTT.

The chain couples TRBV7-8 to TRBJ2-5, with D perhaps matching TRBD2 (7 bases). The DNA end is a closer match to TRBJ2-7, so the J assignment may be wrong. Germline V lookup: CDR1 SGHVS, CDR2 FQNEAQ. The CDR3 length is 15 residues. The CDR3 bases are TGTGCCAGCACCGAGGGGGGGGGCATAGAGGACGAGCAGTACTTC. This sequence encodes CASTEGGGIEDEQYF.

This rearrangement joins TRBV7-6 to TRBJ2-5; D uncertain. V was cut by 5 bases and J by 8 bases, with 15 bases left in between. The length of the CDR3 is 13 residues. CDR1 and CDR2 from the germline V gene are SGHVS and FNYEAQ. In DNA form, the CDR3 reads TGTGCCAGCAGCCCTGTATCATGGGGAACCCAGTACTTC. This encodes CASSPVSWGTQYF.

This chain joins TRBV29-1 and TRBJ1-4, with 8 nucleotides matching TRBD1. CDR3 size: 13 residues. Per germline, CDR1 SQVTM and CDR2 ANQGSEA. Losses at the gene ends were 4 bases for V and 8 bases for J; bases not matched to a gene: 6. The CDR3 is CSVGTGSDEKLFF. In DNA form, the CDR3 reads TGCAGCGTTGGGACAGGGTCGGACGAAAAACTGTTTTTT.

This clonotype was detected a few times. The chain employs TRBV4-1 and TRBJ2-3; D not certain. The CDR3 extends over 15 amino acids. Germline V gene data show CDR1 as MGHRA and CDR2 as YSYEKL. V lost 2 bases to trimming and J lost 4 bases, with 13 bases between them. The DNA for the CDR3 is TGCGCCAGCAGCCAATTTGTCCAGTCGGCAGATACGCAGTATTTT. Its translation is CASSQFVQSADTQYF.

The rearrangement uses TRBV11-2 and TRBJ2-7; 12 bases are shared with TRBD2. After removal of 4 bases from V and 6 bases from J, the junction contained 7 bases not matched to a gene. There are 15 residues in the CDR3. Germline V gives CDR1 SGHAT, CDR2 FQNNGV. The DNA of the CDR3 is TGTGCCAGCAGCTCGGTACTAGCGGGGGGTGGCGAGCAGTACTTC. Protein: CASSSVLAGGGEQYF.

V and J are TRBV20-1 and TRBJ1-2; 8 bases agree with TRBD1. The CDR3 loop spans 15 amino acids. After removal of 7 bases from V and 4 bases from J, the junction contained 14 bases not matched to a gene. Germline assignment: CDR1 DFQATT and CDR2 SNEGSKA (reference sequence). In DNA, the CDR3 is TGCAGTGTACCGACCCCGGACAGGGCGGTCTATGGCTACACCTTC. Residues: CSVPTPDRAVYGYTF.

Details on this clonotype: The junction does not match germline at one end; this may be a read error. This chain links TRBV9 with TRBJ2-5; unclear D gene. The J call may be in error: the DNA end matches TRBJ2-7 better. Germline CDR1 is SGDLS and CDR2 is YYNGEE. The CDR3 runs to 11 residues. The CDR3 DNA follows: TGTGCCAACAGCGAAGCCGGCGAGCAGTACTTC. Translated, it gives CANSEAGEQYF.

The V gene is TRBV20-1, the J gene TRBJ1-2; D might be TRBD1 (6 bases). V was trimmed by 0 bases and J by 0 bases, leaving 17 bases between them. The germline gives CDR1 DFQATT, CDR2 SNEGSKA (reference sequence). This CDR3 has 17 amino acids. The CDR3 reads CSARDPAGAIANYGYTF. Here the CDR3 DNA reads TGCAGTGCTAGAGATCCCGCAGGGGCCATAGCTAACTATGGCTACACCTTC.

This clonotype has just a few counts. The CDR3 sequence: CASSKGSGGSYGYTF. CDR3 sequence (DNA): TGTGCCAGCAGCAAAGGGTCAGGGGGCAGCTATGGCTACACCTTC. The gene calls are TRBV7-2 and TRBJ1-2; TRBD1 agrees at 8 bases. Germline lookup yields CDR1 SGHTA and CDR2 FQGNSA. The CDR3 length is 15 residues. The junction had 9 bases not matched to a gene; V was cut back by 5 bases and J by 4 bases.

The V gene is TRBV18, the J gene TRBJ1-4; perhaps TRBD1 as D (6 bases). The CDR3 extends over 15 amino acids. V shed 0 bases and J shed 5 bases, with 10 bases lying between them. Germline CDR1 KGHSH, CDR2 LQKENI. CDR3 DNA sequence: TGTGCCAGCTCACCACCGGGGGCCCTGAATGAAAAACTGTTTTTT. Translated: CASSPPGALNEKLFF.

This chain connects TRBV6-6 to TRBJ1-6; D gene uncertain. V was trimmed by 4 bases and J by 7 bases, leaving 17 bases between them. Per the germline V gene, CDR1 is MNHNY and CDR2 is SVGAGI (reference sequence). This CDR3 comprises 16 residues. CDR3 amino acids: CASSLSPGLGNSPLHF. CDR3 nucleotides: TGTGCCAGCAGTTTATCCCCCGGGTTGGGCAATTCACCCCTCCACTTT.

The V gene is TRBV29-1, the J gene TRBJ2-7; 9 bases fit TRBD1. The CDR3 runs to 14 residues. Germline V gives CDR1 SQVTM, CDR2 ANQGSEA. V gave up 2 bases and J gave up 5 bases; unmatched junction bases: 7. CDR3 residues: CSVEKMGQGHEQYF. As DNA, the CDR3 is TGCAGCGTTGAAAAGATGGGACAGGGTCACGAGCAGTACTTC.

This clonotype was counted a few times. The chain has TRBV9 and TRBJ2-7, with D perhaps matching TRBD2 (6 bases). Germline assignment: CDR1 SGDLS and CDR2 YYNGEE. Between the trimmed V and J ends, which lost 3 bases and 5 bases, there was a span of 9 bases. CDR3 length: 12 residues. Written as DNA, the CDR3 is TGTGCCAGCAGCGGTGCTAGCGACGAGCAGTACTTC. Its protein is CASSGASDEQYF. Supplemented by reference TRBV9 and TRBJ2-7, the full variable domain reads DSGVTQTPKHLITATGQRVTLRCSPRSGDLSVYWYQQSLDQGLQFLIQYYNGEERAKGNILERFSAQQFPDLHSELNLSSLELGDSALYFCASSGASDEQYFGPGTRLTVT.

This clonotype was seen more than once but under ten times. The chain employs TRBV12-5 and TRBJ1-1; possibly TRBD1 for D (5 bases). Germline lookup yields CDR1 LGHNT and CDR2 FRNRAP. The CDR3 has 14 residues. Trimming took 6 bases from V and 1 from J, leaving 12 bases between them. DNA of the CDR3: TGTGCTAGTGGAAGGGGACGCCCGAACACTGAAGCTTTCTTT. This sequence encodes CASGRGRPNTEAFF.

The rearrangement joins TRBV20-1 to TRBJ1-5; D perhaps matches TRBD1 (6 bases). Germline-derived CDR1 and CDR2 are DFQATT and SNEGSKA (reference sequence). The V end lost 3 bases, the J end lost 1 base, and 19 bases lay between the germline ends. This CDR3 is 17 amino acids long. The CDR3 region is CSARLQGLKGSNQPQHF. The CDR3 DNA sequence: TGCAGTGCTAGGCTACAGGGATTAAAAGGGAGCAATCAGCCCCAGCATTTT.

J is TRBJ1-4 and V is TRBV29-1, with D possibly matching TRBD1 (6 bases). The length of the CDR3 is 13 residues. Germline CDR1 SQVTM, CDR2 ANQGSEA. Trimming cost V 6 bases and J 7 bases, with 15 bases left between them. The CDR3 protein is CSVTGLRGEKLFF. DNA for the CDR3: TGCAGCGTGACAGGTCTGCGGGGTGAAAAACTGTTTTTT.

The V call is TRBV11-2, the J call TRBJ1-4; a possible D gene is TRBD1 (5 bases). The germline CDR1 and CDR2 sequences are SGHAT and FQNNGV. This CDR3 contains 14 residues. V gave up 4 bases and J gave up 6 bases, with 12 bases separating them. CDR3 amino acids: CASSSGFGDEKLFF. CDR3 nucleotides: TGTGCCAGCAGCTCAGGGTTCGGGGATGAAAAACTGTTTTTT.

The chain recombines TRBV29-1 with TRBJ2-3; D not certain. There are 15 residues in the CDR3. Trimming removed 4 bases at V and 0 bases at J, with 14 bases between. Germline values: CDR1 SQVTM, CDR2 ANQGSEA. CDR3 residues: CSVVMATTSTDTQYF. The CDR3 DNA is TGCAGCGTTGTGATGGCTACCACTAGCACAGATACGCAGTATTTT.

There are a few counts of this clonotype. The chain links TRBV20-1 to TRBJ2-3; D unclear. The V gene's germline CDR1 is DFQATT and CDR2 SNEGSKA (reference sequence). The CDR3 spans 12 residues. V lost 2 bases to trimming and J lost 2 bases, with 5 bases between them. The CDR3 DNA follows: TGCAGTGCTAGACAGTCCACAGATACGCAGTATTTT. Its translation: CSARQSTDTQYF.

The chain links TRBV10-1 to TRBJ2-7; D perhaps matches TRBD2 (6 bases). This CDR3 region has 14 residues. V shed 0 bases and J shed 4 bases, with 10 bases lying between them. CDR1 is WNHNN, CDR2 SYGVQD, per germline (reference sequence). The CDR3 nucleotides read TGCGCCAGCAGTGAGTCGGGTAGCGGTTACGAGCAGTACTTC. Its protein is CASSESGSGYEQYF.

Note on this clonotype: Mismatch with germline at one junction end may stem from a read error. The rearrangement uses TRBV2 and TRBJ2-4; no clear D. This CDR3 comprises 15 residues. Germline values: CDR1 SNHLY, CDR2 FYNNEI. The CDR3 spells CASIEHRLTKNIQYF. CDR3 coding DNA: TGTGCCAGCATTGAACACCGACTGACCAAAAACATTCAGTACTTC.

This clonotype was detected only a few times. The chain recombines TRBV18 with TRBJ2-1; no clear D. The CDR3 spans 13 residues. Looked up from germline, CDR1 is KGHSH and CDR2 is LQKENI. Trimming removed 3 bases at V and 3 bases at J, with 6 bases between. DNA of the CDR3: TGTGCCAGCTCACCCAATGGCTACAATGAGCAGTTCTTC. Amino acid sequence: CASSPNGYNEQFF.

This chain uses TRBV6-2 or TRBV6-3 with TRBJ1-2, with TRBD1 matching over 7 bases. Per the germline V gene, CDR1 is MNHEY and CDR2 is SVGEGT. With 7 bases clipped from V and 4 bases from J, the junction kept 15 bases outside the gene matches. The CDR3 covers 16 residues. The CDR3 coding sequence is TGTGCCAGCATCAGCCCCCGAGACAGGGCCTTCTATGGCTACACCTTC. Translated: CASISPRDRAFYGYTF.

The J gene is TRBJ2-1, the V gene TRBV20-1; 8 bases are shared with TRBD2. The CDR3 spans 18 residues. Germline CDR1 reads DFQATT; CDR2 reads SNEGSKA (reference sequence). V was clipped by 3 bases and J by 10 bases; unmatched bases: 23. In DNA, the CDR3 is TGCAGTGCTAGTACGGCAGCGGGAGCTGGCCCACTCTCCTACGAGCAGTTCTTC. Its protein is CSASTAAGAGPLSYEQFF.

The chain is built from TRBV20-1 and TRBJ2-7, with a tentative D call TRBD1 (6 bases). CDR3 length: 16 amino acids. Looked up from germline, CDR1 is DFQATT and CDR2 is SNEGSKA (reference sequence). The V gene lost 6 bases and the J gene lost 4 bases, with 25 bases spanning the gap. Here the CDR3 DNA reads TGCAGTGCAAACTCTCTGGCGGACCCCCAGGGGTACGAGCAGTACTTC. Its protein product is CSANSLADPQGYEQYF.

The J gene is TRBJ1-2, the V gene TRBV5-6; maybe TRBD1 (5 bases). This CDR3 has 14 residues. Germline CDR1 reads SGHDT; CDR2 reads YYEEEE. The V and J ends lost 2 bases and 3 bases respectively, with 11 bases between them. Here the CDR3 reads CASSLARVDYGYTF. The CDR3 region has the DNA TGTGCCAGCAGCTTAGCCAGGGTGGACTATGGCTACACCTTC. Variable domain in full (rest from reference TRBV5-6 and TRBJ1-2): DAGVTQSPTHLIKTRGQQVTLRCSPKSGHDTVSWYQQALGQGPQFIFQYYEEEERQRGNFPDRFSGHQFPNYSSELNVNALLLGDSALYLCASSLARVDYGYTFGSGTRLTVV.

The V and J genes are TRBV7-9 and TRBJ2-4; 10 bases are shared with TRBD2. The DNA end is a closer match to TRBJ2-7, so the J assignment may be wrong. The CDR3 covers 16 residues. Germline-derived CDR1 and CDR2 are SEHNR and FQNEAQ (reference sequence). CDR3 residues: CASSPRSGTSEHEQYF. As DNA, the CDR3 is TGTGCCAGCAGCCCAAGATCCGGGACTAGCGAGCACGAGCAGTACTTC.